This T cell receptor beta chain stems from a study of T cells in Graves' hyperthyroidism and ophthalmopathy. Study-wide findings and caveats: Ophthalmopathy was distinguished from stable hyperthyroidism by 13 V-J signatures.

The CDR3 is 15 amino acids. Trimming cost V 5 bases and J 2 bases; bases outside gene matches: 9. Germline V gene sequence: CDR1 SQVTM, CDR2 ANQGSEA. Points on this clonotype: As yet, its antigen is unknown.

Amplified regions were TCR beta CDR3 sequences from RNA transcripts. TCR CDR3 regions were first amplified by RT-PCR with HTBI primers. TCRdb passed the multiplex PCR reads through MiXCR, listing each CDR3 protein once. The sample lists about 350,000 distinct CDR3 sequences, about 14% seen once, with roughly 25% in the top ten. Across 18 months, stable Graves' hyperthyroidism was marked by no progression to ophthalmopathy. Subjects aged 18 to 65 presented with newly diagnosed hyperthyroidism of less than 2 months' duration. Researchers barred patients who had uncontrolled infection, other autoimmune disease, pregnancy or lactation.

The chain recombines TRBV29-1 with TRBJ2-1; TRBD2 agrees at 7 bases. This TCR came from a woman aged 25-40 years with Graves' hyperthyroidism. Sequencing was done on a sample of blood. The CDR3 loop is CSVLPTSSPYNEQFF. The CDR3 DNA follows: TGCAGCGTTCTACCGACTAGCTCGCCCTACAATGAGCAGTTCTTC.